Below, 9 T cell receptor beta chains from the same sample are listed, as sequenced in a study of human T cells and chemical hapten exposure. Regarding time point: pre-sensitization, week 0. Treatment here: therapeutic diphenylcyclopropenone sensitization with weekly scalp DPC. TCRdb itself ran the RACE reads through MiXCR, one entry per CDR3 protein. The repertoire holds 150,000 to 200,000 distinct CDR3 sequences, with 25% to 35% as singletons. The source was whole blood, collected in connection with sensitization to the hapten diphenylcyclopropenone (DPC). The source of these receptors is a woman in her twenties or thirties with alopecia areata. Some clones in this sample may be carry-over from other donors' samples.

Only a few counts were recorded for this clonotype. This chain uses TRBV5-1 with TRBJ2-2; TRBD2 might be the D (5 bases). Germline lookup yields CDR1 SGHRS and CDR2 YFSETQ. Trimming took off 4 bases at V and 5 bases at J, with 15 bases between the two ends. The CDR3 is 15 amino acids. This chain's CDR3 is CASSRGPPWTGELFF. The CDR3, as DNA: TGCGCCAGCAGCCGCGGGCCGCCGTGGACCGGGGAGCTGTTTTTT.

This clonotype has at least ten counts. The CDR3 protein is CASSQGSSGRRSGELFF. The CDR3 nucleotides are TGCGCCAGCAGCCAAGGCTCTAGCGGGAGGAGGTCCGGGGAGCTGTTTTTT. This sequence joins TRBV4-3 and TRBJ2-2; TRBD2 matches 11 bases. Germline CDR1 is LGHNA and CDR2 is YSLEER. V was clipped by 1 base and J by 6 bases; unmatched bases: 7. This CDR3 spans 17 amino acids.

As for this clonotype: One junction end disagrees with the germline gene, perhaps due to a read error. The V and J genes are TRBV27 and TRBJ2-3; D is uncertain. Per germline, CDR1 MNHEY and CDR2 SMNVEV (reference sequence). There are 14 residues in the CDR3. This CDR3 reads CASSIRKSADTRYF. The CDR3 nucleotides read TGTGCCAGCAGTATCCGTAAGAGCGCCGATACGCGGTATTTT.

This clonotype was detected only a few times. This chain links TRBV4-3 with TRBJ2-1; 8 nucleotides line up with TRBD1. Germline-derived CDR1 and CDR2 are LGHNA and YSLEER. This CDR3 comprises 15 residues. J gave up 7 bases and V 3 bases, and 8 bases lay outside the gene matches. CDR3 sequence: CASSQGQGAKNEQFF. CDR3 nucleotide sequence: TGCGCCAGCAGCCAGGGGCAGGGGGCGAAGAATGAGCAGTTCTTC.

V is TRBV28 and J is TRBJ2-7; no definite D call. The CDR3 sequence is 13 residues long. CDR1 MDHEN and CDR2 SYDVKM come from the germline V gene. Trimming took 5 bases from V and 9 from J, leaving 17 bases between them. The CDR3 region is CASSPDPNSWQYF. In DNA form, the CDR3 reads TGTGCCAGCAGTCCGGACCCAAACTCTTGGCAGTACTTC.

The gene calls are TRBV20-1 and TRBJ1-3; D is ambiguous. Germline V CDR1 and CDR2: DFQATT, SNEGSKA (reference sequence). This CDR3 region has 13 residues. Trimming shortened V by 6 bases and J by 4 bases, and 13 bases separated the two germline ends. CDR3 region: CSAVGARGNTIYF. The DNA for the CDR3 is TGCAGTGCGGTGGGCGCCAGGGGAAACACCATATATTTT.

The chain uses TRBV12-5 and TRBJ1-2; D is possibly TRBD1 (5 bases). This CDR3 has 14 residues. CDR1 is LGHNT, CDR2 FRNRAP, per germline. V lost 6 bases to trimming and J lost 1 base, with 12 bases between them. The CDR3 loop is CASGPGGFNYGYTF. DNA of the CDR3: TGTGCTAGTGGCCCCGGGGGTTTTAACTATGGCTACACCTTC.

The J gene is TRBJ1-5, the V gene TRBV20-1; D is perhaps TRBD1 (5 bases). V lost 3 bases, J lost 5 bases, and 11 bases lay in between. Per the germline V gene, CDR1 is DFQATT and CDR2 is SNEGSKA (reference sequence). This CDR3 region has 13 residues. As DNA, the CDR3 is TGCAGTGCTAGGCTCGGGGGGGATCAGCCCCAGCATTTT. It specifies CSARLGGDQPQHF.

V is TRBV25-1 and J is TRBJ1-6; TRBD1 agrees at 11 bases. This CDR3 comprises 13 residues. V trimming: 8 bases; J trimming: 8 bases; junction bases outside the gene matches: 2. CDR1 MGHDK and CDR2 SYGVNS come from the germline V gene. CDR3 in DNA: TGTGCCAGCGGGGGACAGGGGGATTCACCCCTCCACTTT. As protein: CASGGQGDSPLHF.